These T cell receptor beta chains were read from a single sample in a study of vaccination effects on CD4 cells after COVID-19. Some clones are missing from TCRdb's copy, which holds only in-frame ones; the method was immunoSEQ multiplex PCR. The sample includes some 50,000 clones, over 50% seen only once; the top ten take 4.5% to 6.5%. The antigens for these receptors are not known. The specimen was CD4+ T cells from PBMCs cultured without peptide, collected before COVID-19 vaccination. These receptors all stem from a human donor who received a COVID-19 vaccine. The CDR3 runs from the conserved cysteine through the conserved F or W. The D gene is left open where the match is weak. Rows may omit the clone size; those that give it use once, few, many or a size class.

>TRBJ2-3|TRBV5-1|few|TRBD1
TGCGCCAGCAGCCCGGACGACAGGGGGACAGATACGCAGTATTTT
CASSPDDRGTDTQYF
>TRBJ1-1|TRBV12-5|NA|NA
TGTGCTAGTAGGGGACGCCCCAACACTGAAGCTTTCTTT
CASRGRPNTEAFF
>TRBJ1-6|TRBV28|NA|NA
TGTGCCAGCTTAGGCTGGATCTCCTATAATTCACCCCTCCACTTT
CASLGWISYNSPLHF
>TRBJ1-2|TRBV24-1|NA|NA
TGTGCCACCAGTGGGGGAGTGGAGGGCTACACCTTC
CATSGGVEGYTF
>TRBJ2-2|TRBV9|few|TRBD2
TGTGCCAGCAGCGAGGGACTAGCCCCTTTGGGGGAGCTGTTTTTT
CASSEGLAPLGELFF
>TRBJ2-3|TRBV5-1|NA|NA
TGCGCCAGCAGCTTGTCCAGGGGCACAGATACGCAGTATTTT
CASSLSRGTDTQYF
>TRBJ1-1|TRBV6-2/TRBV6-3|NA|NA
TGTGCCAGCAGTTGGGGGAACACTGAAGCTTTCTTT
CASSWGNTEAFF
>TRBJ1-4|TRBV6-5|NA|NA
TGTGCCAGCAGTTACTACCAGGGCGAAAAACTGTTTTTT
CASSYYQGEKLFF
>TRBJ1-1|TRBV7-2|NA|NA
TGTGCCAGCTTTCCGGGTCAAGGCGCCGTCGAAGCTTTCTTT
CASFPGQGAVEAFF
>TRBJ1-1|TRBV12-3/TRBV12-4|NA|NA
TGTGCCAGCAGTTTAAGAGAGAACACTGAAGCTTTCTTT
CASSLRENTEAFF
>TRBJ2-4|TRBV2|NA|NA
TGTGCCAGCGGGGGGACCGGACTAGCCAAAAACATTCAGTACTTC
CASGGTGLAKNIQYF
>TRBJ1-6|TRBV6-5|NA|TRBD1
TGTGCCGGGAAGACAGGGAATAATTCACCCCTCCACTTT
CAGKTGNNSPLHF
>TRBJ2-5|TRBV4-2|NA|NA
TGTGCCAGCAGCCGGCTGGGGGTACCGGGGGCGATACAAGAGACCCAGTACTTC
CASSRLGVPGAIQETQYF
>TRBJ1-1|TRBV29-1|once|NA
TGCAGCGTCCTCATAAGGATGGACACTGAAGCTTTCTTT
CSVLIRMDTEAFF
>TRBJ1-1|TRBV4-2|NA|TRBD1
TGTGCCAGCAGCCAAGATGGCTCCGGGAGGGGGCAGCGGGCTTTCTTT
CASSQDGSGRGQRAFF
>TRBJ1-3|TRBV2|once|TRBD1
TGTGCCAGCAGCGTAGGGACAGGGACGGGAAACACCATATATTTT
CASSVGTGTGNTIYF
>TRBJ1-5|TRBV13|NA|NA
TGTGCAGATAACCAGGTGTCGGGCAATCAGCCCCAGCATTTT
CADNQVSGNQPQHF
>TRBJ1-3|TRBV2|NA|NA
TGTGCCAGCAGTGTGGCTGGAAACACCATATATTTT
CASSVAGNTIYF